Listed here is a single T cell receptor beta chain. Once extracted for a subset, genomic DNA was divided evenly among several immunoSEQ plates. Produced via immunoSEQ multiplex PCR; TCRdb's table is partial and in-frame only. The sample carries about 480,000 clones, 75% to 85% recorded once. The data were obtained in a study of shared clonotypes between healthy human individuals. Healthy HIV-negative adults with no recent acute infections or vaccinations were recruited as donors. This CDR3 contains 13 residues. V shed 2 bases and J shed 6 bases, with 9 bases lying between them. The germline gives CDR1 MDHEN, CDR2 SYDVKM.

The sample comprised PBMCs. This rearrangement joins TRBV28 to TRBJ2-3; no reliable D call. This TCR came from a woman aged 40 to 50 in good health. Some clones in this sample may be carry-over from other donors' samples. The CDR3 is CASSLTTPDTQYF. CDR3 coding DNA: TGTGCCAGCAGTTTAACGACCCCCGATACGCAGTATTTT. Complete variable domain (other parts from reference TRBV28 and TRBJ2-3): DVKVTQSSRYLVKRTGEKVFLECVQDMDHENMFWYRQDPGLGLRLIYFSYDVKMKEKGDIPEGYSVSREKKERFSLILESASTNQTSMYLCASSLTTPDTQYFGPGTRLTVL.